This is a list of T cell receptor beta chains from one sample in a study of T cell clonotyping in hematopoietic cell transplantation. TCRdb's copy holds only in-frame clones and misses some; the assay was immunoSEQ multiplex PCR. This sample has about 19,000 clones, with 86% found just once. This sample comprised peripheral blood mononuclear cells, obtained before stem cell transplant. Receptors were obtained from a man aged 45-60 years with acute myeloid leukemia. Some clones in this sample may be carry-over from other donors' samples. Each CDR3 is given with its conserved first and last residue. The D gene is left open where the match is weak. Clone size is given for some rows only: seen once, a few or many times, or a class if the clone is expanded.

j_gene,v_gene,abundance,d_gene,CDR3aa,CDR3nt
TRBJ2-1,TRBV2,-,TRBD2,CASSALAGGDNEQFF,TGTGCCAGCAGTGCCTTAGCGGGGGGGGACAATGAGCAGTTCTTC
TRBJ2-1,TRBV6-5,-,-,CASRATGRNEQFF,TGTGCCAGCAGGGCGACAGGGAGGAATGAGCAGTTCTTC
TRBJ1-6,TRBV5-6,-,-,CATRRQSSYNSPLHF,TGTGCCACCAGAAGGCAGAGCTCCTATAATTCACCCCTCCACTTT
TRBJ2-4,TRBV4-2,-,TRBD1,CASSQDGTGWNIQYF,TGTGCCAGCAGCCAAGATGGGACAGGGTGGAACATTCAGTACTTC
TRBJ1-6,TRBV6-5,few,TRBD1,CASSHDRGGSPLHF,TGTGCCAGCAGCCACGACAGGGGTGGGTCACCCCTCCACTTT
TRBJ2-4,TRBV6-1,-,-,CASSEGQVTSLAKNIQYF,TGTGCCAGCAGTGAGGGGCAGGTGACGTCTCTAGCCAAAAACATTCAGTACTTC
TRBJ2-2,TRBV7-9,-,TRBD1,CASSSPGQGNPGELFF,TGTGCCAGCAGCAGTCCGGGACAGGGGAATCCCGGGGAGCTGTTTTTT
TRBJ1-5,TRBV28,-,-,CASSTGPLASNQPQHF,TGTGCCAGCTCAACAGGGCCCCTTGCCAGCAATCAGCCCCAGCATTTT
TRBJ2-7,TRBV28,-,-,CASIPGVSYEQYF,TGTGCCAGCATCCCAGGGGTTTCCTACGAGCAGTACTTC
TRBJ2-2,TRBV7-8,few,-,CASSRTEKNTGELFF,TGTGCCAGCAGCCGGACGGAGAAAAACACCGGGGAGCTGTTTTTT
TRBJ1-5,TRBV5-1,-,TRBD1,CASSPGDRIETQHF,TGCGCCAGCAGCCCCGGGGACAGGATCGAAACCCAGCATTTT
TRBJ2-1,TRBV7-9,-,TRBD2,CASSFGGSSYNEQFF,TGTGCCAGCAGCTTTGGCGGGAGCTCCTACAATGAGCAGTTCTTC
TRBJ2-1,TRBV9,-,TRBD2,CASSVEAGGYNEQFF,TGTGCCAGCAGCGTAGAGGCGGGGGGGTACAATGAGCAGTTCTTC
TRBJ2-5,TRBV6-1,-,-,CASRIGGGETQYF,TGTGCCAGCAGGATAGGGGGTGGTGAGACCCAGTACTTC
TRBJ2-7,TRBV7-9,few,-,CASSLEGGYHEQYF,TGTGCCAGCAGCTTAGAAGGGGGTTACCACGAGCAGTACTTC
TRBJ2-2,TRBV13,few,-,CASSWTTGRPKGTGELFF,TGTGCCAGCAGCTGGACGACGGGACGCCCAAAAGGCACCGGGGAGCTGTTTTTT
TRBJ1-4,TRBV4-1,-,-,CASSQVWGEFATNEKLFF,TGCGCCAGCAGCCAAGTCTGGGGGGAATTTGCAACTAATGAAAAACTGTTTTTT
TRBJ1-4,TRBV4-3,few,-,CASSDGQTTNEKLFF,TGCGCCAGCAGCGATGGACAGACAACTAATGAAAAACTGTTTTTT
TRBJ1-6,TRBV11-2,-,-,CASSLGSGPGSPLHF,TGTGCCAGCAGCTTAGGTTCGGGGCCTGGATCACCCCTCCACTTT
TRBJ2-7,TRBV7-9,few,TRBD1,CASSLVETGGTYEQYF,TGTGCCAGCAGCTTAGTGGAGACAGGGGGCACCTACGAGCAGTACTTC
TRBJ2-1,TRBV21-1,-,-,CASSKVKAGNNEQFF,TGTGCCAGCAGCAAAGTGAAGGCGGGAAACAATGAGCAGTTCTTC
TRBJ1-1,TRBV4-3,-,-,CASSQEWVGTEAFF,TGCGCCAGCAGCCAAGAATGGGTTGGGACTGAAGCTTTCTTT
TRBJ1-1,TRBV30,once,-,CAWRSPGTKRTEAFF,TGTGCCTGGAGATCCCCCGGGACTAAAAGAACTGAAGCTTTCTTT
TRBJ2-7,TRBV6-5,-,-,CASSRGNYEQYF,TGTGCCAGCAGTAGGGGGAACTACGAGCAGTACTTC
TRBJ2-7,TRBV29-1,few,-,CSVEAANYEQYF,TGCAGCGTTGAGGCGGCCAACTACGAGCAGTACTTC
TRBJ2-5,TRBV7-2,-,-,CASSLNSGDYQETQYF,TGTGCCAGCAGCTTAAACTCCGGGGACTACCAAGAGACCCAGTACTTC